Reported below is one T cell receptor beta chain. Produced via immunoSEQ multiplex PCR; TCRdb's table is partial and in-frame only. The sample records about 61,000 clones, around 89% being singletons. This entry is derived from a study of control samples from healthy donors and cancer patients. The sequence was obtained from a man in his 60s with colorectal cancer. The sequenced sample was PBMCs.

CDR3: CASVRGLTGYTF. The DNA for the CDR3 is TGTGCCAGCGTTCGGGGCCTAACTGGCTACACCTTC. The chain couples TRBV6-5 to TRBJ1-2; D is perhaps TRBD1 (5 bases). Germline lookup yields CDR1 MNHEY and CDR2 SVGAGI. Trimming cost V 8 bases and J 7 bases, with 14 bases left between them. The CDR3 contains 12 residues.